The present T cell receptor beta chain was sequenced within a study of blood T cell repertoires in COVID-19. With regard to this clone: Different DNA sequences within this sample yield the same CDR3.

The V end was cut by 2 bases, the J end by 4 bases, with 11 bases between. There are 15 residues in the CDR3. CDR1 MNHNS and CDR2 SASEGT come from the germline V gene. Profiled with immunoSEQ multiplex PCR; TCRdb holds only in-frame clones, not every one. This repertoire shows tens of thousands of clones, approximately 80% found once; its top ten account for 13%. The clonotype was recovered from a human donor in a cohort sampled during active COVID-19. The sample taken for sequencing was peripheral blood. The V call is TRBV6-1, the J call TRBJ1-4; tentative D call: TRBD1 (6 bases). The CDR3 nucleotides are TGTGCCAGCAGTGAAACCGGACAGTATAATGAAAAACTGTTTTTT. As protein: CASSETGQYNEKLFF.